This T cell receptor (beta chain) was captured by sequencing in a study of blood T cell repertoires in COVID-19. The V and J ends lost 5 bases and 10 bases, in that order; junction bases with no gene match: 9. The CDR3 totals 14 residues. Per germline, CDR1 KGHDR and CDR2 SFDVKD. The data were produced by immunoSEQ multiplex PCR, yet TCRdb's version contains in-frame clones alone and is incomplete. The repertoire holds fewer than 500,000 clones, with about 90% as singletons. This clonotype originated in a man aged 25 to 45 who had recovered from COVID-19. Sequences were obtained from PBMCs or T cells enriched from blood (not recorded which). This rearrangement joins TRBV24-1 to TRBJ2-1; 8 positions match TRBD2. In DNA form, the CDR3 reads TGTGCCACCAGTGCCGCGGGGGGCCGGAACGAGCAGTTCTTC. Its translation is CATSAAGGRNEQFF.